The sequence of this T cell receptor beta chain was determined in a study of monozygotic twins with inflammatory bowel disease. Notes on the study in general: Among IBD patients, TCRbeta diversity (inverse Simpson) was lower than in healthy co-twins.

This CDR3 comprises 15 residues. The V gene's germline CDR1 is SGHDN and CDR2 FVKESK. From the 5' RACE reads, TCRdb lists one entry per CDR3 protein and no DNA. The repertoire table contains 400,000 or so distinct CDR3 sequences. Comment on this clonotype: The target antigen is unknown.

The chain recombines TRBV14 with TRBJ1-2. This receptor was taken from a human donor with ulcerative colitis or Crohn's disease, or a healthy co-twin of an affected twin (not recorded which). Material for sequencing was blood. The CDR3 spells CASSQLTADNYGYTF.